This T cell receptor (beta chain) comes out of a study of OX40 agonist ivuxolimab in advanced cancers. V gave up 6 bases and J gave up 5 bases, with 16 bases separating them. The CDR3 runs to 14 residues. Germline CDR1 reads LNHDA; CDR2 reads SQIVND (reference sequence). Sequenced by immunoSEQ multiplex PCR; TCRdb stores in-frame clones only, minus some. The data show fewer than 120,000 clones, roughly 90% seen once. V is TRBV19 and J is TRBJ1-1; the D gene is possibly TRBD1 (5 bases). This sequence originates from an adult with an advanced solid tumor such as melanoma, head and neck, liver or kidney cancer. The sample was CD4+ or CD8+ T cells sorted from blood, taken in a trial of the OX40 agonist ivuxolimab. In DNA, the CDR3 is TGTGCCAGTAGCATACAAGGGGTTGGGACTGAAGCTTTCTTT. Residues: CASSIQGVGTEAFF.